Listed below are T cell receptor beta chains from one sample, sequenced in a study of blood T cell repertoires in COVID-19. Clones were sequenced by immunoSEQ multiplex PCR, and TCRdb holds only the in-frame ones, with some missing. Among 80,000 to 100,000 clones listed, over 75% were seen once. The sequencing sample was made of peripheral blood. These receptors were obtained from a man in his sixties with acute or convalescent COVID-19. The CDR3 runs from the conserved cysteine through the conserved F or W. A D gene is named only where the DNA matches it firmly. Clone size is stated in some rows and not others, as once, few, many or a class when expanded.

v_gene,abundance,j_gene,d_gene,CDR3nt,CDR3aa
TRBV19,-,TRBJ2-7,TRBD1,TGTGCCAGTAGTATGGATGGACAGGGCACCTACGAGCAGTACTTC,CASSMDGQGTYEQYF
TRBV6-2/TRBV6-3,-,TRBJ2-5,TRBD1,TGTGCCAGCAGTTACTCAGACAGGGTCAATCGGAATTTCGGAGAGACCCAGTACTTC,CASSYSDRVNRNFGETQYF
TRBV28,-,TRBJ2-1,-,TGTGCCAGCAATCGCCCGACTAGCTACAATGAGCAGTTCTTC,CASNRPTSYNEQFF
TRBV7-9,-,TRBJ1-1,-,TGTGCCAGCAGCAAAGGACTATCTGGCACTGAAGCTTTCTTT,CASSKGLSGTEAFF
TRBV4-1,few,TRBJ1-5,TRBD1,TGCGCCAGCAGCCAAGGGCCCGGGACAGGGGGCCAGCCCCAGCATTTT,CASSQGPGTGGQPQHF
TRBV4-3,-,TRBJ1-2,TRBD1,TGCGCCAGCAGCCTTACCACAGGGGGGTACTATGGCTACACCTTC,CASSLTTGGYYGYTF
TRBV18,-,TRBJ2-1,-,TGTGCCAGCTCACCGGGACATTCCGGCTACAATGAGCAGTTCTTC,CASSPGHSGYNEQFF
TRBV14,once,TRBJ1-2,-,TGTGCCAGCAGCCAAGATCGTGGGCACTATGGCTACACCTTC,CASSQDRGHYGYTF
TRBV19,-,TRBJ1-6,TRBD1,TGTGCCAGTAGTATACAGGGGGCTAATTTAGGGTCGAAGTCCCCAATGAATAATTCACCCCTCCACTTT,CASSIQGANLGSKSPMNNSPLHF
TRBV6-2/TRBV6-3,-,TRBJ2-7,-,TGTGCCAGCAGTTACCGGGGTCGAACCTACGAGCAGTACTTC,CASSYRGRTYEQYF
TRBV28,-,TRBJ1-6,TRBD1,TGTGCCAGCAGTCCGGGACAGGTCTATAATTCACCCCTCCACTTT,CASSPGQVYNSPLHF
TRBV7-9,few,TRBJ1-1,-,TGTGCCAGCACCAAAAGCGGGGGGACCACTGAAGCTTTCTTT,CASTKSGGTTEAFF
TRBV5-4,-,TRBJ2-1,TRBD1,TGTGCCAGCAGCCTCGGGACAGGGCCTTACAATGAGCAGTTCTTC,CASSLGTGPYNEQFF
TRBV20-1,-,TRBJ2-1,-,TGCAGTGCTAGTTATTGGTCGGAGAATGAGCAGTTCTTC,CSASYWSENEQFF
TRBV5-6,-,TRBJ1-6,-,TGTGCCAGCAGCTTGGACTCCTCACCCCTCCACTTT,CASSLDSSPLHF
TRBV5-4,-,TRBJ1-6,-,TGTGCCAGCAGCTTGCCGGGGAAATCACCCCTCCACTTT,CASSLPGKSPLHF
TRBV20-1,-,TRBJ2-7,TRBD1,TGCAGTGCTTACTACAGGGGAGAGCAGTACTTC,CSAYYRGEQYF